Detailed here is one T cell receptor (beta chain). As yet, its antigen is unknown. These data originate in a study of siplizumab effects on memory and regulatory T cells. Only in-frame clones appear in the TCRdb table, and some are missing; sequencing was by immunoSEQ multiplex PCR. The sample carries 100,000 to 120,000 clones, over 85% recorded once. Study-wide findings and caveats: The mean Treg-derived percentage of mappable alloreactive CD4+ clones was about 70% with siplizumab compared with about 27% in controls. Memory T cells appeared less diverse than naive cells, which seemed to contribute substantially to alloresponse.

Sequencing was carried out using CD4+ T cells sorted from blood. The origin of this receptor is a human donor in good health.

CDR3 DNA sequence: TGTGCCAGCAGCCAAAGGGCCAGGAGACACGAGCAGTACTTC. Amino acids: CASSQRARRHEQYF. The chain links TRBV14 to TRBJ2-7; D remains ambiguous. The CDR3 loop spans 14 amino acids. Germline values: CDR1 SGHDN, CDR2 FVKESK. The ends were cut back, 2 bases at V and 5 bases at J, with 13 bases in the middle.